The present T cell receptor beta chain was sequenced within a study of shared clonotypes between healthy human individuals. Note on this clone: Its antigen is as yet unknown.

General study points: In general, naive subsets displayed greater estimated richness than memory subsets did. Clonotype sharing across a few donors was observed for 4.5% to 6.5% of naive CD4 clonotypes. Apart from blood, nothing was sampled; tissue repertoires likely differ.

TCRdb's copy holds only in-frame clones and misses some; the assay was immunoSEQ multiplex PCR. The data hold approximately 1.5 million clones, with around 98.5% observed a single time. The CDR3 is made up of 16 amino acids. Germline CDR1 SGHAT, CDR2 FQNNGV. V lost 2 bases to trimming and J lost 6 bases, with 18 bases between them. V gene TRBV11-2 combines with J gene TRBJ2-3; a possible D gene is TRBD2 (7 bases). Material: naive CD4+ T cells sorted from blood. As to subset: CD45RA+ positively selected. The TCR originated in a man under 40 in good health. CDR3 sequence: CASSLNGGRVSDTQYF. The CDR3 DNA follows: TGTGCCAGCAGCTTAAACGGGGGGCGCGTTTCGGATACGCAGTATTTT.